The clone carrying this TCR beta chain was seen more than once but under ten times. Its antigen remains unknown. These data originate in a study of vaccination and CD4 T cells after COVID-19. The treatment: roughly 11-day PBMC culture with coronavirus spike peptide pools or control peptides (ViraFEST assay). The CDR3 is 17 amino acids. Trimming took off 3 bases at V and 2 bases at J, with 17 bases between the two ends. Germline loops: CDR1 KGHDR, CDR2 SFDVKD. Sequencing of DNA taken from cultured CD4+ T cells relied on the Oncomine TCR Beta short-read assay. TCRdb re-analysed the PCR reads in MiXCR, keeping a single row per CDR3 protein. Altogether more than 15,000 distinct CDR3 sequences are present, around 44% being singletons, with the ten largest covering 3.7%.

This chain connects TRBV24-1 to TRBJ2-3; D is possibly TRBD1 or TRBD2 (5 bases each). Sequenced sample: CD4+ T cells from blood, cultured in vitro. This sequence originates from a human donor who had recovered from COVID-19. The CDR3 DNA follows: TGTGCCACCAGTGATACCGGGACGGAGGTCCCCACAGATACGCAGTATTTT. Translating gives CATSDTGTEVPTDTQYF.